Below are 20 T cell receptor beta chains sequenced from a single sample in a study of blood T cell repertoires in COVID-19. The repertoire was sequenced with immunoSEQ multiplex PCR; TCRdb's copy has only in-frame clones and lacks some. This sample has about 200,000 clones, with around 80% found just once. Sequenced input: peripheral blood. All receptors derive from a human donor with acute or convalescent COVID-19. The donor label of this sample is uncertain.

The chain combines TRBV7-9 with TRBJ1-2; D gene unclear. The CDR3 loop spans 13 amino acids. V was pared by 5 bases and J by 4 bases, with 11 bases between. In germline, CDR1 is SEHNR, CDR2 FQNEAQ (reference sequence). The CDR3 is CASSVDPGYGYTF. The DNA for the CDR3 is TGTGCCAGCAGCGTTGACCCAGGCTATGGCTACACCTTC.

The CDR3 sequence: CASRLRVGDNEQFF. The CDR3 nucleotides are TGTGCCAGTAGACTTCGGGTAGGGGACAATGAGCAGTTCTTC. V is TRBV19 and J is TRBJ2-1; TRBD1 might be the D (5 bases). The CDR3 runs to 14 residues. Per germline, CDR1 LNHDA and CDR2 SQIVND (reference sequence). Trimming took 6 bases from V and 5 from J, leaving 14 bases between them.

This clone came up a few times. The CDR3 is CASSSSGARYYEQYF. CDR3 DNA: TGTGCCAGCAGTTCTAGCGGGGCCCGGTACTACGAGCAGTACTTC. V gene TRBV28 combines with J gene TRBJ2-7; 9 nucleotides line up with TRBD2. This CDR3 has 15 residues. With 4 bases clipped from V and 3 bases from J, the junction kept 7 bases outside the gene matches. The germline gives CDR1 MDHEN, CDR2 SYDVKM.

This clone was counted at least ten times. The V gene is TRBV7-9, the J gene TRBJ1-1, with D possibly TRBD1 on 5 matching bases. The CDR3 runs to 16 residues. The germline gives CDR1 SEHNR, CDR2 FQNEAQ (reference sequence). Trimming cost V 3 bases and J 5 bases, with 19 bases left between them. The CDR3 coding sequence is TGTGCCAGCAGCTTCGGTAGGTCGGGGGGTGTTACTGAAGCTTTCTTT. As protein: CASSFGRSGGVTEAFF.

The CDR3 DNA reads as TGTGCCAGCAGCCAAGATCGGACAGGGGTTTCGTACTTC. Translation gives CASSQDRTGVSYF. This chain joins TRBV3-1 (or the pseudogene TRBV3-2) and TRBJ2-5; 9 nucleotides agree with TRBD1. The CDR3 is made up of 13 amino acids. Germline loops: CDR1 LGHDT, CDR2 YNNKEL (reference sequence). J lost 13 bases, V lost 0 bases, and 6 bases had no gene match.

This clone was seen once. The chain employs TRBV19 and TRBJ1-5, with 9 bases that match TRBD1. With 4 bases clipped from V and 4 bases from J, the junction kept 5 bases outside the gene matches. This CDR3 is 15 amino acids long. The germline V gene has CDR1 LNHDA and CDR2 SQIVND (reference sequence). The CDR3 sequence: CASSRQGVWNQPQHF. The CDR3 DNA reads TGTGCCAGTAGTAGACAGGGGGTGTGGAATCAGCCCCAGCATTTT.

This rearrangement joins TRBV5-1 to TRBJ2-7, with D possibly matching TRBD2 (6 bases). Deletions cut 0 bases from V and 2 bases from J, with 9 bases between. Germline V gene sequence: CDR1 SGHRS, CDR2 YFSETQ. The CDR3 consists of 14 residues. DNA for the CDR3: TGCGCCAGCAGCTTGGACGGGAGCCCCTACGAGCAGTACTTC. Protein sequence: CASSLDGSPYEQYF. Full variable domain (outside the CDR3, taken from reference TRBV5-1 and TRBJ2-7): KAGVTQTPRYLIKTRGQQVTLSCSPISGHRSVSWYQQTPGQGLQFLFEYFSETQRNKGNFPGRFSGRQFSNSRSEMNVSTLELGDSALYLCASSLDGSPYEQYFGPGTRLTVT.

The chain carries TRBV2 and TRBJ1-2, with 8 bases matching TRBD1. The germline gives CDR1 SNHLY, CDR2 FYNNEI. This CDR3 comprises 15 residues. Trimming at V came to 7 bases and at J to 11 bases, leaving 18 bases not matched to a gene. This CDR3 is CASTLEWTGIRSYTF. DNA for the CDR3: TGTGCCAGCACCCTGGAATGGACAGGGATAAGATCTTACACCTTC.

CDR3 amino acids: CASSGQGPYEQYF. For the CDR3, the DNA is TGCGCCAGCAGTGGACAGGGCCCCTACGAGCAGTACTTC. The chain uses TRBV10-2 and TRBJ2-7, with 7 bases aligning to TRBD1. CDR1 is WSHSY, CDR2 SAAADI, per germline. V shed 4 bases and J 2 bases; nucleotides not matched to a gene: 2. CDR3 length: 13 amino acids.

The CDR3 protein is CASSQDRGPYNEQFF. For the CDR3, the DNA is TGTGCCAGCAGCCAAGACAGGGGGCCTTACAATGAGCAGTTCTTC. This sequence joins TRBV7-2 and TRBJ2-1; TRBD1 matches at 10 bases. Germline V lookup: CDR1 SGHTA, CDR2 FQGNSA. There are 15 residues in the CDR3. V lost 5 bases, J lost 4 bases, and 5 bases stayed unmatched.

The chain has TRBV10-3 and TRBJ2-3, with D possibly matching TRBD2 (6 bases). The CDR3 spans 14 residues. The germline V gene encodes CDR1 ENHRY and CDR2 SYGVKD. V lost 9 bases and J lost 1, with 14 bases in between. This CDR3 is CAITPGLRTDTQYF. Here the CDR3 DNA reads TGTGCCATTACACCGGGACTCCGCACAGATACGCAGTATTTT.

The chain combines TRBV28 with TRBJ1-5; no firm D call. This CDR3 has 13 amino acids. From germline, CDR1 is MDHEN and CDR2 SYDVKM. Trimming pared 6 bases from V and 1 base from J, leaving 7 bases between. CDR3 in DNA: TGTGCCAGCAGGCGAGAAAGCAATCAGCCCCAGCATTTT. This translates into CASRRESNQPQHF. Together with reference TRBV28 and TRBJ1-5, the CDR3 gives the full variable domain: DVKVTQSSRYLVKRTGEKVFLECVQDMDHENMFWYRQDPGLGLRLIYFSYDVKMKEKGDIPEGYSVSREKKERFSLILESASTNQTSMYLCASRRESNQPQHFGDGTRLSIL.

The genes are TRBV3-1 (or the pseudogene TRBV3-2) and TRBJ2-2; 7 bases align to TRBD2. The V gene's germline CDR1 is LGHDT and CDR2 YNNKEL (reference sequence). There are 15 residues in the CDR3. Trimming removed 2 bases from V and 6 bases from J; junction bases left unmatched: 6. The CDR3 nucleotides read TGTGCCAGCAGCCAATATGCGGGGGAGGCCGGGGAGCTGTTTTTT. Translation: CASSQYAGEAGELFF.

V is TRBV24-1 and J is TRBJ1-5; 8 nucleotides match TRBD1. V was clipped by 5 bases and J by 6 bases; unmatched bases: 5. Germline CDR1 and CDR2: KGHDR and SFDVKD. The CDR3 consists of 14 residues. DNA of the CDR3: TGTGCCACCAGTGTGGCAGGGGGCGGTCAGCCCCAGCATTTT. It specifies CATSVAGGGQPQHF.

V usage is TRBV29-1 and J usage is TRBJ2-3; 10 bases agree with TRBD2. The CDR3 covers 14 residues. V shed 7 bases and J 0 bases; nucleotides not matched to a gene: 4. Germline lookup yields CDR1 SQVTM and CDR2 ANQGSEA. For the CDR3, the DNA is TGCAGCGCAGCGACTAGCGGGAGCACAGATACGCAGTATTTT. This codes for CSAATSGSTDTQYF.

The chain links TRBV2 to TRBJ2-7; 7 bases map to TRBD1. This CDR3 region has 13 residues. V shed 5 bases, J shed 3 bases, and the junction held 4 bases outside the gene matches. The germline V gene encodes CDR1 SNHLY and CDR2 FYNNEI. CDR3 sequence: CASSRQGVYEQYF. DNA of the CDR3: TGTGCCAGCAGTCGGCAGGGGGTCTACGAGCAGTACTTC.

The chain carries TRBV7-9 and TRBJ2-7; no clear D gene. The germline CDR1 and CDR2 sequences are SEHNR and FQNEAQ (reference sequence). CDR3 size: 13 residues. Trimming took 1 base from V and 4 from J, leaving 8 bases between them. The CDR3 coding sequence is TGTGCCAGCAGCTTAGAGCCCGGTTACGAGCAGTACTTC. The encoded protein is CASSLEPGYEQYF.

This chain joins TRBV30 and TRBJ2-1; 8 bases are shared with TRBD2. This CDR3 comprises 17 residues. CDR1 is GTSNPN and CDR2 is SVGIG in the germline V gene (reference sequence). Germline trimming cut 2 bases from V and 4 bases from J; bases unmatched to any gene: 13. CDR3 protein: CAWSRENGRGGYNEQFF. The CDR3 nucleotides are TGTGCCTGGAGTAGAGAAAACGGGAGGGGAGGATACAATGAGCAGTTCTTC.

This clone came up a few times. V is TRBV5-4 and J is TRBJ2-5; a weak D match, TRBD1 (5 bases). V gave up 1 base and J gave up 1 base, with 8 bases separating them. This CDR3 comprises 14 residues. CDR1 and CDR2 (germline): SGHNT, YYREEE (reference sequence). The CDR3 sequence: CASSLPRAQETQYF. For the CDR3, the DNA is TGTGCCAGCAGCTTGCCCAGGGCCCAAGAGACCCAGTACTTC. The variable domain in full, completed from reference TRBV5-4 and TRBJ2-5, reads ETGVTQSPTHLIKTRGQQVTLRCSSQSGHNTVSWYQQALGQGPQFIFQYYREEENGRGNFPPRFSGLQFPNYSSELNVNALELDDSALYLCASSLPRAQETQYFGPGTRLLVL.

V usage is TRBV21-1 and J usage is TRBJ2-2; the table calls TRBD2, which could not be checked here. TRBV21-1 is a documented pseudogene. The CDR3 spans 15 residues. The CDR3 DNA reads TGTGCCAGCTTCCCTTGGGGAGTAAACACCGGGGAGCTGTTTTTT. Translation: CASFPWGVNTGELFF.